This T cell receptor beta chain was sequenced for a study of circulating and synovial CD4+ cells in juvenile arthritis. Study-wide findings and caveats: Circulating pathogenic-like lymphocytes shared a substantially higher fraction of CDR3 sequences with synovium than bulk blood. Some such blood samples were as oligoclonal as synovium. CPL versus bulk CD4 samples: T cell genome counts differed by at least an order of magnitude. The pathogenic-like versus bulk T cell difference escaped Vbeta family analysis.

Germline CDR1 reads SGHRS; CDR2 reads YFSETQ. The ends lost 7 bases at V and 5 bases at J; junction bases unmatched: 11. This CDR3 is built from 14 residues. On this clone: Its antigen is as yet unknown.

Generated by immunoSEQ multiplex PCR, the TCRdb table keeps only in-frame clones and is missing some. This sample yields 25,000 to 35,000 clones, of which 90% to 95% are seen a single time; approximately 2.8% belongs to the top ten. This chain connects TRBV5-1 to TRBJ2-7; 8 bases agree with TRBD1. The receptor was isolated from a human donor with juvenile idiopathic arthritis. The specimen was CD4+ T cells from blood. The DNA for the CDR3 is TGCGCCAGCGGAGGAACAGGGGGGACAAACGAGCAGTACTTC. Residues: CASGGTGGTNEQYF.